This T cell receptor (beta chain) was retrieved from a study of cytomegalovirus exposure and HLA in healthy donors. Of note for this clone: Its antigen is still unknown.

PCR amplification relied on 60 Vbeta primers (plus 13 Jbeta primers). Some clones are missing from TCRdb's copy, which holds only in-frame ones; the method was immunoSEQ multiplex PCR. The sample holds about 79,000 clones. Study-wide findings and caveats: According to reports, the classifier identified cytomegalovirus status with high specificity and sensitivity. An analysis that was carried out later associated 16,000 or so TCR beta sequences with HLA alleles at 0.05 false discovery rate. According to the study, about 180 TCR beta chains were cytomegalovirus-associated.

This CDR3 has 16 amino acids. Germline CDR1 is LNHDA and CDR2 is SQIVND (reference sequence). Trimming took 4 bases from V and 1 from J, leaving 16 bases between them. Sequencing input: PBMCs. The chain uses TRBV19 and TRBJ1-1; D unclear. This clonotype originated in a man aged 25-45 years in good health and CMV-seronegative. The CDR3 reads CASSSLSVATNTEAFF. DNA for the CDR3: TGTGCCAGTAGTAGCCTTTCTGTAGCTACGAACACTGAAGCTTTCTTT.